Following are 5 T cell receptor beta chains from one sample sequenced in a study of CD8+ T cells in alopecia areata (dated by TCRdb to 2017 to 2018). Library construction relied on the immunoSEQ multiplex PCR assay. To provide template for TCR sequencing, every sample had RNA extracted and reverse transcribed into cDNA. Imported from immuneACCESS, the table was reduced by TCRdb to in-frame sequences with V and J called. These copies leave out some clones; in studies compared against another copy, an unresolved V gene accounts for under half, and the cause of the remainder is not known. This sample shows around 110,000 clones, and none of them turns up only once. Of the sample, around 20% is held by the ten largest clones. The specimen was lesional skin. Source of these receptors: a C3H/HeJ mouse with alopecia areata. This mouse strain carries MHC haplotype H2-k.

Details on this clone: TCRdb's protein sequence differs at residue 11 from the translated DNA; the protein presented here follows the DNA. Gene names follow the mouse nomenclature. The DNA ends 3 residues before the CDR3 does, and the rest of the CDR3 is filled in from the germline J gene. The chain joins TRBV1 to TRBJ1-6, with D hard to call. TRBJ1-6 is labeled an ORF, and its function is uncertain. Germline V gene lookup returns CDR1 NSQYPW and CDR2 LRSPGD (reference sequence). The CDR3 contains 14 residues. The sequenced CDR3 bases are TGCACCTGCAGTGCAGGGGAGCAGTTCCAGCCC. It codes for CTCSAGEQFQP. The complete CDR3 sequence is CTCSAGEQFQPLYF.

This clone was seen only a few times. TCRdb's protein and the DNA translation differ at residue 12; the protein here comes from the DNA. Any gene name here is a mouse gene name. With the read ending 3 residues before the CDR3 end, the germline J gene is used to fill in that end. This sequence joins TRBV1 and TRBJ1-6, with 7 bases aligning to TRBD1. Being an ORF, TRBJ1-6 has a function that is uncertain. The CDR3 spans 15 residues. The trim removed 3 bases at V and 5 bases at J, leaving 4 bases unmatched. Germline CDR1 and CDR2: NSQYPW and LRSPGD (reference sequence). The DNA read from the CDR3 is TGCACCTGCAGTGCTGACAGGGAGGATAATTCGCCC. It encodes CTCSADREDNSP. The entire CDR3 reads CTCSADREDNSPLYF.

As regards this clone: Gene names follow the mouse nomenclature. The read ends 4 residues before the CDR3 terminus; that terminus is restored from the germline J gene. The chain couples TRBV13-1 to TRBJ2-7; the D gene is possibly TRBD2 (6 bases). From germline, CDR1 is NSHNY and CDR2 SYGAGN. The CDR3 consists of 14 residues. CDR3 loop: CASSEVGVLYEQYF. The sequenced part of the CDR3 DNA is TGTGCCAGCAGTGAGGTGGGGGTCCTTTAT.

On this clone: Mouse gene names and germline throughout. The sequenced CDR3 bases are TGTGCCAGCGGTGATGCTACAAATAACGAA. It translates to CASGDATNNE. The whole CDR3 region reads CASGDATNNERLFF. The chain combines TRBV13-2 with TRBJ1-4, with D unresolved. The read halts 4 residues ahead of the CDR3 end, with the missing end drawn from the germline J gene. Between the trimmed V and J ends, which lost 0 bases and 5 bases, there was a span of 8 bases. Germline V gene data show CDR1 as NNHNN and CDR2 as SYGAGS (reference sequence). This CDR3 comprises 14 residues.

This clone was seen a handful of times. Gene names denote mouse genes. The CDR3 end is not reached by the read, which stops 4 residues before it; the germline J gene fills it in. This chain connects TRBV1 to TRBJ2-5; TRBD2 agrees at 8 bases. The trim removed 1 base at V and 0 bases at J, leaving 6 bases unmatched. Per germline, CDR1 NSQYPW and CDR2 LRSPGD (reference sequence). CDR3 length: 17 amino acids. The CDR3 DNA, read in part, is TGCACCTGCAGTGCAGTAGACTGGGGAAGCAACCAAGAC. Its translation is CTCSAVDWGSNQD. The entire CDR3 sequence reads CTCSAVDWGSNQDTQYF.